A selection of T cell receptor beta chains follows, all from one sample in a study of blood T cell repertoires in COVID-19. The method was immunoSEQ multiplex PCR; TCRdb's version includes in-frame clones alone and lacks a portion of them. The sample yields under 400,000 clones, roughly 90% seen once. The sequenced material came from PBMCs or T cells enriched from blood (not recorded which). The receptors originated from a woman aged 25 to 45 who had been exposed to COVID-19. Each CDR3 is given with its conserved first and last residue. The D gene is left open where the match is weak. For some rows the clone size is stated as once, few or many, or as a class when expanded; others skip it.

J: TRBJ2-5
V: TRBV28
size: -
D: -
CDR3: CASSLLGLEETQYF
DNA: TGTGCCAGCAGTTTATTGGGGCTGGAAGAGACCCAGTACTTC

J: TRBJ1-2
V: TRBV6-5
size: -
D: TRBD1
CDR3: CASSNPGQGAAF
DNA: TGTGCCAGCAGTAACCCGGGACAGGGTGCGGCCTTC

J: TRBJ2-3
V: TRBV7-3
size: -
D: TRBD2
CDR3: CASSFPPKAGGPADTQYF
DNA: TGTGCCAGCAGCTTCCCCCCCAAAGCGGGAGGGCCAGCAGATACGCAGTATTTT

J: TRBJ1-1
V: TRBV30
size: -
D: -
CDR3: CAWPTANTEAFF
DNA: TGTGCCTGGCCGACAGCGAACACTGAAGCTTTCTTT

J: TRBJ2-2
V: TRBV10-1
size: few
D: -
CDR3: CASTKNTGELFF
DNA: TGCGCCAGCACCAAGAACACCGGGGAGCTGTTTTTT

J: TRBJ2-7
V: TRBV19
size: -
D: TRBD1
CDR3: CASTPDRGRPYEQYF
DNA: TGTGCCAGTACTCCGGACAGGGGGAGACCCTACGAGCAGTACTTC

J: TRBJ1-4
V: TRBV15
size: -
D: -
CDR3: CATSRGGLKTNEKLFF
DNA: TGTGCCACCAGCAGAGGAGGGCTTAAGACTAATGAAAAACTGTTTTTT

J: TRBJ2-2
V: TRBV2
size: -
D: -
CDR3: CASRGGQATGELFF
DNA: TGTGCCAGCAGGGGAGGACAGGCCACCGGGGAGCTGTTTTTT

J: TRBJ1-3
V: TRBV10-3
size: -
D: TRBD1
CDR3: CAISDSLGGGRNTIYF
DNA: TGTGCCATCAGTGACTCGCTAGGGGGCGGTAGGAACACCATATATTTT

J: TRBJ2-3
V: TRBV5-8
size: -
D: TRBD2
CDR3: CASSLGGTSGADTQYF
DNA: TGTGCCAGCAGCTTGGGCGGGACTAGCGGTGCAGATACGCAGTATTTT

J: TRBJ1-1
V: TRBV7-8
size: -
D: -
CDR3: CASSPLEGQNTEAFF
DNA: TGTGCCAGCAGCCCCTTAGAGGGACAGAACACTGAAGCTTTCTTT

J: TRBJ2-1
V: TRBV29-1
size: -
D: TRBD1
CDR3: CSATGGNEQFF
DNA: TGCAGCGCCACAGGGGGCAATGAGCAGTTCTTC

J: TRBJ2-5
V: TRBV6-6
size: once
D: TRBD2
CDR3: CASSRSGLAQETQYF
DNA: TGTGCCAGCAGTCGCTCGGGACTAGCTCAAGAGACCCAGTACTTC

J: TRBJ2-7
V: TRBV28
size: -
D: TRBD1
CDR3: CASSRMARGQDEQYF
DNA: TGTGCCAGCAGCCGAATGGCCAGGGGACAGGACGAGCAGTACTTC

J: TRBJ1-2
V: TRBV27
size: -
D: TRBD1
CDR3: CASRQFTTGAKGYTF
DNA: TGTGCCAGCAGACAATTTACGACAGGGGCGAAAGGCTACACCTTC

J: TRBJ1-1
V: TRBV19
size: -
D: -
CDR3: CASSVPGVNTEAFF
DNA: TGTGCCAGTAGTGTTCCAGGGGTGAACACTGAAGCTTTCTTT

J: TRBJ2-7
V: TRBV19
size: -
D: -
CDR3: CASSTPGTKTYEQYF
DNA: TGTGCCAGTAGTACCCCCGGGACAAAGACCTACGAGCAGTACTTC

J: TRBJ2-7
V: TRBV6-5
size: -
D: -
CDR3: CASRLSGNEQYF
DNA: TGTGCCAGCAGGCTCTCCGGGAACGAGCAGTACTTC

J: TRBJ1-2
V: TRBV28
size: -
D: TRBD1
CDR3: CASSLTGAANYGYTF
DNA: TGTGCCAGCAGTCTCACAGGGGCGGCTAACTATGGCTACACCTTC

J: TRBJ1-1
V: TRBV29-1
size: -
D: -
CDR3: CSGHQGGPNTEAFF
DNA: TGCAGCGGGCATCAAGGCGGGCCGAACACTGAAGCTTTCTTT

J: TRBJ1-5
V: TRBV28
size: -
D: TRBD1
CDR3: CASTQGAYNQPQHF
DNA: TGTGCCAGCACTCAGGGGGCCTATAATCAGCCCCAGCATTTT

J: TRBJ2-5
V: TRBV20-1
size: -
D: TRBD2
CDR3: CSAAGTNEYF
DNA: TGCAGTGCTGCCGGGACTAACGAATACTTC

J: TRBJ2-3
V: TRBV7-3
size: -
D: -
CDR3: CASSLDPGFRTDTQYF
DNA: TGTGCCAGCAGCCTCGACCCGGGATTTCGAACAGATACGCAGTATTTT

J: TRBJ1-1
V: TRBV5-1
size: -
D: -
CDR3: CASSSPGSGTEAFF
DNA: TGCGCCAGCAGCTCCCCCGGAAGCGGCACTGAAGCTTTCTTT

J: TRBJ1-5
V: TRBV5-1
size: -
D: TRBD1
CDR3: CASSLIPRDSLNQPQHF
DNA: TGCGCCAGCAGCTTGATACCCCGGGACAGCTTAAATCAGCCCCAGCATTTT

J: TRBJ1-2
V: TRBV6-5
size: -
D: -
CDR3: CASGDTLNYGYTF
DNA: TGTGCCAGCGGGGACACCCTTAACTATGGCTACACCTTC

J: TRBJ2-1
V: TRBV28
size: -
D: TRBD2
CDR3: CASSFRLAGSSYNEQFF
DNA: TGTGCCAGCAGTTTCAGACTAGCGGGGAGCTCCTACAATGAGCAGTTCTTC

J: TRBJ2-3
V: TRBV11-3
size: once
D: TRBD2
CDR3: CASSLQTSGMDTQYF
DNA: TGTGCCAGCAGCTTGCAAACTAGCGGGATGGATACGCAGTATTTT

J: TRBJ2-3
V: TRBV6-4
size: -
D: -
CDR3: CASQLRGGTDTQYF
DNA: TGTGCCAGCCAGCTCAGGGGTGGCACAGATACGCAGTATTTT